These 19 T cell receptor beta chains came from one sample sequenced in a study of tumor-infiltrating lymphocytes in primary liver carcinoma. Germline DNA was also extracted, while the blood RNA originated from unsorted whole blood. Synthesis of TCR beta cDNA was carried out from 500 ng total RNA with a constant-region primer. Libraries covering TCR beta were generated through three nested multiplex PCR rounds (using a slightly modified ARM-PCR). TRBV1-TRBV30 forward primers paired with a C-beta reverse primer were used in the first two PCR rounds, which ran approximately 10 cycles each. TCRdb called the multiplex PCR reads again in MiXCR, with one record for every CDR3 protein. The sample contains about 180,000 distinct CDR3 sequences, over 45% of which appear only once. Sequenced: peripheral blood. These receptors were obtained from a man aged 40-50 years with primary liver carcinoma and hepatitis B virus infection.

Turning to this clonotype: This may stem from a read error, because a much larger clone lies one nucleotide away. The rearrangement links TRBV11-2 to TRBJ2-5; TRBD2 matches at 10 bases. This CDR3 is built from 16 residues. Germline CDR1 reads SGHAT; CDR2 reads FQNNGV. Trimming removed 1 base from V and 4 bases from J; junction bases left unmatched: 6. The CDR3 DNA is TGTGCCAGCAGCTTAGTGGTTAGCGGGAGGTCAGAGACCCAGTACTTC. Protein sequence: CASSLVVSGRSETQYF.

The chain carries TRBV5-1 and TRBJ2-3; 10 nucleotides line up with TRBD2. CDR3 length: 16 amino acids. Germline loops: CDR1 SGHRS, CDR2 YFSETQ. The trim removed 4 bases at V and 2 bases at J, leaving 7 bases unmatched. In nucleotides, the CDR3 is TGCGCCAGCAGCACCGGACTAGCGGATGACACAGATACGCAGTATTTT. Encoded protein: CASSTGLADDTDTQYF.

The chain joins TRBV29-1 to TRBJ1-2; D is perhaps TRBD1 (6 bases). Between the trimmed V and J ends, which lost 6 bases and 7 bases, there was a span of 21 bases. This CDR3 has 14 residues. Germline CDR1 reads SQVTM; CDR2 reads ANQGSEA. CDR3 DNA: TGCAGCGTCACCAAGTCCGCGGGGGCGCGTGGCTACACCTTC. Its translation is CSVTKSAGARGYTF.

This clonotype was counted a single time. The CDR3 loop is CASSLPPSSCEQFF. The CDR3 coding sequence is TGTGCCAGCAGTTTACCCCCGTCTAGCTGTGAGCAGTTCTTC. The chain has TRBV12-3 or TRBV12-4 and TRBJ2-1; D possibly corresponds to TRBD2 (5 bases). The V end lost 2 bases, the J end lost 9 bases, and 14 bases lay between the germline ends. This CDR3 has 14 residues.

The V gene is TRBV14, the J gene TRBJ1-2, with unresolved D. Trimming stripped 3 bases from V and 0 bases from J, with 17 bases between. Germline CDR1 reads SGHDN; CDR2 reads FVKESK. The CDR3 is 17 residues long. Written as DNA, the CDR3 is TGTGCCAGCAGCCACACCAGCTTAGGCAGTTCTAACTATGGCTACACCTTC. Translation: CASSHTSLGSSNYGYTF. Full variable domain (outside the CDR3, taken from reference TRBV14 and TRBJ1-2): EAGVTQFPSHSVIEKGQTVTLRCDPISGHDNLYWYRRVMGKEIKFLLHFVKESKQDESGMPNNRFLAERTGGTYSTLKVQPAELEDSGVYFCASSHTSLGSSNYGYTFGSGTRLTVV.

This clonotype showed up just once. The V call is TRBV28, the J call TRBJ2-7, with D tentatively TRBD1 or TRBD2 (5 bases each). CDR1 and CDR2 (germline): MDHEN, SYDVKM. The CDR3 sequence is 12 residues long. V was clipped by 8 bases and J by 7 bases, with 15 bases between them. The CDR3 nucleotides read TGTGCCAGCGGTCGTCGGGGCGGTGAGCAGTACTTC. It is translated as CASGRRGGEQYF.

V gene TRBV12-5 combines with J gene TRBJ2-2; TRBD2 matches at 10 bases. From germline, CDR1 is LGHNT and CDR2 FRNRAP. The CDR3 has 16 residues. After removal of 2 bases from V and 3 bases from J, the junction contained 3 bases not matched to a gene. The DNA of the CDR3 is TGTGCTAGTGGTTTGATTAGCGGGAGGCACACCGGGGAGCTGTTTTTT. This sequence encodes CASGLISGRHTGELFF.

The genes are TRBV7-2 and TRBJ2-5; no clear D. V was cut by 1 base and J by 5 bases, with 8 bases left in between. CDR3 length: 13 amino acids. Germline CDR1 reads SGHTA; CDR2 reads FQGNSA. The CDR3 DNA reads TGTACCAGCAGCTTAGGGCTAGGCGAGACCCAGTACTTC. Translating it yields CTSSLGLGETQYF. The whole variable domain, remainder taken from reference TRBV7-2 and TRBJ2-5, is GAGVSQSPSNKVTEKGKDVELRCDPISGHTALYWYRQSLGQGLEFLIYFQGNSAPDKSGLPSDRFSAERTGGSVSTLTIQRTQQEDSAVYLCTSSLGLGETQYFGPGTRLLVL.

For this clonotype: At one end the junction does not follow the germline gene, possibly because of a read error. This chain links TRBV11-1 with TRBJ2-2, with a possible D match to TRBD2 (5 bases). CDR1 and CDR2 (germline): SGHAT, FQDESV (reference sequence). CDR3 length equals 14 residues. The chain's CDR3 is CASNDHRTFGELFF. The CDR3 DNA reads as TGTGCCAGCAACGACCACAGAACATTCGGGGAGTTGTTTTTT.

The chain combines TRBV6-2 or TRBV6-3 with TRBJ2-7; perhaps TRBD1 as D (5 bases). V was shortened by 6 bases and J by 0 bases, with 12 bases between the two germline ends. Germline V lookup: CDR1 MNHEY, CDR2 SVGEGT. The CDR3 loop spans 14 amino acids. CDR3: CASRLTTVSYEQYF. As DNA, the CDR3 is TGTGCCAGCAGACTCACGACAGTCTCCTACGAGCAGTACTTC.

The chain recombines TRBV12-3 or TRBV12-4 with TRBJ1-5; D might be TRBD1 (5 bases). CDR3 length equals 15 residues. The V end lost 5 bases, the J end lost 1 base, and 12 bases lay between the germline ends. Here the CDR3 DNA reads TGTGCCAGCAGTCGAGGGGCAGGGAGCAATCAGCCCCAGCATTTT. It is translated as CASSRGAGSNQPQHF.

V usage is TRBV10-3 and J usage is TRBJ2-3; D not certain. The CDR3 has 11 amino acids. Germline CDR1 reads ENHRY; CDR2 reads SYGVKD. Between the trimmed V and J ends, which lost 8 bases and 2 bases, there was a span of 5 bases. CDR3 sequence reads: CAIGDTDTQYF. The CDR3 DNA reads TGTGCCATCGGAGACACAGATACGCAGTATTTT.

This clonotype occurred a few times. This may be a read error: a much more frequent sequence differs by one nucleotide. V is TRBV11-2 and J is TRBJ2-7; no firm D call. V lost 5 bases and J lost 4, with 21 bases in between. The CDR3 is 16 amino acids. CDR1 is SGHAT, CDR2 FQNNGV, per germline. The CDR3 sequence: CASSGPADKEGYEQYF. The CDR3, as DNA: TGTGCCAGCAGCGGACCCGCCGACAAGGAAGGGTACGAGCAGTACTTC.

For this clonotype: Lacking the conserved final phenylalanine or tryptophan, this CDR3 likely reflects a read error. Because the CDR3's place on the DNA is in doubt, the DNA is left out and the CDR3 is given as listed by TCRdb. V is TRBV11-2 and J is TRBJ2-4; no check of the table's D call, TRBD1, against the DNA was made. Looked up from germline, CDR1 is SGHAT and CDR2 is FQNNGV. The CDR3 spans 17 residues, counting both ends. The CDR3 region is CASSFDDMTGTKNIQCS.

This clonotype appeared many times. The chain couples TRBV6-5 to TRBJ2-7; D is uncertain. V was trimmed by 0 bases and J by 0 bases, leaving 6 bases between them. In germline, CDR1 is MNHEY, CDR2 SVGAGI. The CDR3 contains 14 residues. The CDR3 is CASSYSVSSYEQYF. In DNA, the CDR3 is TGTGCCAGCAGTTACTCCGTATCCTCCTACGAGCAGTACTTC.

This CDR3 is CAYSRRAGHTDTQYF. In DNA, the CDR3 is TGTGCCTACTCCCGACGGGCGGGACACACAGATACGCAGTATTTT. The gene calls are TRBV10-3 and TRBJ2-3; D possibly matches TRBD1 or TRBD2 (6 bases each). Trimming pared 11 bases from V and 2 bases from J, leaving 20 bases between. The CDR3 has 15 amino acids. Looked up from germline, CDR1 is ENHRY and CDR2 is SYGVKD.

Details on this clonotype: Just one base apart from a much larger clone, this may be a read error. This CDR3 is CSSGLVAYNEQFF. For the CDR3, the DNA is TGCAGCTCGGGACTAGTGGCTTACAATGAGCAGTTCTTC. This chain joins TRBV29-1 and TRBJ2-1; the match to TRBD2 covers 8 bases. From germline, CDR1 is SQVTM and CDR2 ANQGSEA. The J segment lost 4 bases and the V segment lost 8 bases, leaving 7 bases of the junction unmatched. The CDR3 consists of 13 residues.

Worth noting for this clonotype: Just one base apart from a much larger clone, this may be a read error. The chain recombines TRBV29-1 with TRBJ2-3; 12 nucleotides match TRBD1. The CDR3 is 16 amino acids. V shed 4 bases, J shed 0 bases, and the junction held 5 bases outside the gene matches. Germline CDR1 is SQVTM and CDR2 is ANQGSEA. The DNA for the CDR3 is TGCAGCGTTGCCCGGGACAGGGGGCTGAGCACAGATACGCAGTATTTT. Translating gives CSVARDRGLSTDTQYF.

Sample share makes this clonotype medium-sized. The CDR3 region has the DNA TGTGCCAGCAGTGCCCTCTCCACCGGGGGGGGCGATGAGCAGTTCTTC. The encoded protein is CASSALSTGGGDEQFF. This sequence joins TRBV6-1 and TRBJ2-1; 8 positions match TRBD2. V gave up 4 bases and J gave up 8 bases; unmatched junction bases: 13. The CDR3 runs 16 residues. CDR1 is MNHNS and CDR2 is SASEGT in the germline V gene.